This TCR beta chain was identified in a study of shared clonotypes between healthy human individuals. Overall study results and limits: In having few donors, the study represented limited genetic and exposure-history diversity. Generally, estimated richness proved larger in naive subsets than it did in memory subsets. A reduction in generation probabilities was seen for non-shared clonotypes relative to those shared by all four donors.

Comment on this clone: The antigen remains unidentified.

CD8 cells regarded as naive lacked CD45RO, were positively chosen for CCR7, and omitted terminally differentiated effector memory CD45RA+ cells. The table came from immunoSEQ multiplex PCR; TCRdb's copy has only in-frame clones and leaves some out. The sample has millions of clones; 90% to 95% are singletons. The source of this sequence is a young man in good health. Some clones in this sample may be carry-over from other donors' samples. Sequencing input: naive CD8+ T cells from PBMCs.

CDR3 nucleotides: TGTGCCAGCAGTGGACTCGGGGAGGGCTACGAGCAGTACTTC. Its translation is CASSGLGEGYEQYF. This sequence joins TRBV27 and TRBJ2-7; 7 bases map to TRBD2. The CDR3 length is 14 residues. With 5 bases clipped from V and 3 bases from J, the junction kept 7 bases outside the gene matches. CDR1 MNHEY and CDR2 SMNVEV come from the germline V gene (reference sequence).